This TCR beta chain was recorded in a study of cytomegalovirus exposure and HLA in healthy donors. General study points: Excluded: some indistinguishable V segments such as TRBV6-2 and TRBV6-3. A list of about 160 TCR beta chains associated with cytomegalovirus was given. A later analysis appeared to link common viral pathogens to several of the most significant clusters.

This CDR3 contains 13 residues. The germline V gene has CDR1 WNHNN and CDR2 SYGVQD (reference sequence). V was clipped by 0 bases and J by 5 bases, with 8 bases between them. PCR involved 60 Vbeta and 13 Jbeta primers. Under the authors' procedure: Later work found 65 million to 100 million unique TCR beta chains, with roughly 11 million shared. Libraries were prepared by immunoSEQ multiplex PCR; TCRdb keeps only in-frame clonotypes and omits some of them. V and J calls plus clone size are reproduced from that table; the DNA served to infer D and trimming. This table holds tens of thousands of clones, roughly 72% found once. On this clone: Its antigen remains unknown.

This sequence originates from a woman aged 45 to 65 in good health and CMV-seropositive. The chain has TRBV10-1 and TRBJ2-7; D gene uncertain. Input material: PBMCs. The CDR3 here is CASSESNRDEQYF. The CDR3 DNA sequence: TGCGCCAGCAGTGAGTCGAATCGGGACGAGCAGTACTTC.